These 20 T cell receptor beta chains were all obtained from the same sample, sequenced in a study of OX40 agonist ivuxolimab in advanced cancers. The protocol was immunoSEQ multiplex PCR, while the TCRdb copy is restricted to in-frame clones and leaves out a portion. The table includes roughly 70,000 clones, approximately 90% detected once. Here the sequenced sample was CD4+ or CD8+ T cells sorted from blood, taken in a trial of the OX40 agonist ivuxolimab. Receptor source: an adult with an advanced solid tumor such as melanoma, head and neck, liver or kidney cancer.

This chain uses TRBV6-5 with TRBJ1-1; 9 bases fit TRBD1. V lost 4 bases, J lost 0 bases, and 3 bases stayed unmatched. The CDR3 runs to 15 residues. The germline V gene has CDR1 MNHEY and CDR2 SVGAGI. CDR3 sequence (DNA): TGTGCCAGCAGTTGGACAGGGGACATGAACACTGAAGCTTTCTTT. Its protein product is CASSWTGDMNTEAFF.

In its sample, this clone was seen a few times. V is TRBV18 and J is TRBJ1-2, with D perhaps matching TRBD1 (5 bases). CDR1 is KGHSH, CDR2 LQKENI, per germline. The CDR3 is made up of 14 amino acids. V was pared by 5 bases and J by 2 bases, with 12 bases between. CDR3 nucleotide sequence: TGTGCCAGCTCATCCGGGGGAGGCAACTATGGCTACACCTTC. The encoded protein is CASSSGGGNYGYTF.

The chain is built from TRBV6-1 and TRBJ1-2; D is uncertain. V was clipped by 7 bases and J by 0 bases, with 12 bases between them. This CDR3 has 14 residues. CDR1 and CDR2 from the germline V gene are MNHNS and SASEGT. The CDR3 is CASTSIRANYGYTF. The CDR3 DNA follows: TGTGCCAGCACCTCGATTCGGGCTAACTATGGCTACACCTTC.

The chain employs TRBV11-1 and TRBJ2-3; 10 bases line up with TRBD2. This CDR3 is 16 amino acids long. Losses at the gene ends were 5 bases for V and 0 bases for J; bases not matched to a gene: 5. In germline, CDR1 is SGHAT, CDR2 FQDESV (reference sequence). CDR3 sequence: CASSAGLAASTDTQYF. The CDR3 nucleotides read TGTGCCAGCAGCGCCGGACTAGCGGCGAGCACAGATACGCAGTATTTT.

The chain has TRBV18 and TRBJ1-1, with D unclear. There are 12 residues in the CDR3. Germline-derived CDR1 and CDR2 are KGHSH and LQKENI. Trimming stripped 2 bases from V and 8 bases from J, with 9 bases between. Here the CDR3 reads CASSPDNLEAFF. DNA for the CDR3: TGTGCCAGCTCACCAGACAACCTAGAAGCTTTCTTT.

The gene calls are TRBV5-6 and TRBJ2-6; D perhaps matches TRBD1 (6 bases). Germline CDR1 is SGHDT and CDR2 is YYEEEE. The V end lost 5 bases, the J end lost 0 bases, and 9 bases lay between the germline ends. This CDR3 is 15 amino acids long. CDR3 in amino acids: CASSRTASGANVLTF. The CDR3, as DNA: TGTGCCAGCAGTAGGACAGCCTCTGGGGCCAACGTCCTGACTTTC.

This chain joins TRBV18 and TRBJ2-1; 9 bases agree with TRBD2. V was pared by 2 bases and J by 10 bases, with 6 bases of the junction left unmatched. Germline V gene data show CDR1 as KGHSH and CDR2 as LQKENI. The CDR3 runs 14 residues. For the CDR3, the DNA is TGTGCCAGCTCACCAGCGGGGGGGCCGAGGGAGCAGTTCTTC. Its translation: CASSPAGGPREQFF. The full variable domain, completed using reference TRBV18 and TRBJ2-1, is NAGVMQNPRHLVRRRGQEARLRCSPMKGHSHVYWYRQLPEEGLKFMVYLQKENIIDESGMPKERFSAEFPKEGPSILRIQQVVRGDSAAYFCASSPAGGPREQFFGPGTRLTVL.

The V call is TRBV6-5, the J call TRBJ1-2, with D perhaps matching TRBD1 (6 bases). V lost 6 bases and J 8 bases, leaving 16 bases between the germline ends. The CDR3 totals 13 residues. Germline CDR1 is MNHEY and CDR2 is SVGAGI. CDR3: CASRVQGLGGYTF. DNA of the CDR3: TGTGCCAGCAGAGTACAGGGTCTAGGAGGCTACACCTTC.

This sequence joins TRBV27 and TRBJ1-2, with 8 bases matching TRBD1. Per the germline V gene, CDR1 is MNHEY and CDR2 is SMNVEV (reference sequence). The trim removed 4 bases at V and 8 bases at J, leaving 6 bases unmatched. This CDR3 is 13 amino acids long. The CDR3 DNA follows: TGTGCCAGCAGTTACACAGGGGGGGAGGGCTACACCTTC. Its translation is CASSYTGGEGYTF.

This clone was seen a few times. CDR3 nucleotides: TGTGCCAGCAGCCCCGGACCGACCTGGCGGCCCCAGCATTTT. This gives the protein CASSPGPTWRPQHF. This sequence joins TRBV7-2 and TRBJ1-5; D gene ambiguous. This CDR3 comprises 14 residues. Trimming removed 5 bases from V and 9 bases from J, with 17 bases in between. The germline V gene has CDR1 SGHTA and CDR2 FQGNSA.

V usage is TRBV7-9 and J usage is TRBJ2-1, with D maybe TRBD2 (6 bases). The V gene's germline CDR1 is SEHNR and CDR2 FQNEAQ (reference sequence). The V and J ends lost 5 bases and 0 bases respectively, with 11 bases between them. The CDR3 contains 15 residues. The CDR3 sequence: CASSLDGSSYNEQFF. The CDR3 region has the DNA TGTGCCAGCAGCCTCGACGGGAGCTCCTACAATGAGCAGTTCTTC.

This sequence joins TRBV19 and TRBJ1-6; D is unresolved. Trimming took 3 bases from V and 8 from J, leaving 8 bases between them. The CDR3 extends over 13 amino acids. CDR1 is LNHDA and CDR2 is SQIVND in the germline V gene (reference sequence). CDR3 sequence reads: CASSIFPDSPLHF. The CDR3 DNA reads TGTGCCAGTAGTATCTTCCCTGATTCACCCCTCCACTTT.

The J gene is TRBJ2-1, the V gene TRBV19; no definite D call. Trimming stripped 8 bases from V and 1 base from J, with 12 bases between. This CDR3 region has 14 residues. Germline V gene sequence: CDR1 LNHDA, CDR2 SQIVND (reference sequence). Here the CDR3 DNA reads TGTGCCAGTCACTATGGACGATCCTACAATGAGCAGTTCTTC. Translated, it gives CASHYGRSYNEQFF.

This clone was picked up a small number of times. CDR3 in DNA: TGTGCCAGCAGCCGGTGGACGGGCACCGGGGAGCTGTTTTTT. Its translation is CASSRWTGTGELFF. The rearrangement joins TRBV5-6 to TRBJ2-2; D remains ambiguous. Trimming removed 4 bases at V and 4 bases at J, with 11 bases between. From germline, CDR1 is SGHDT and CDR2 YYEEEE. The CDR3 covers 14 residues.

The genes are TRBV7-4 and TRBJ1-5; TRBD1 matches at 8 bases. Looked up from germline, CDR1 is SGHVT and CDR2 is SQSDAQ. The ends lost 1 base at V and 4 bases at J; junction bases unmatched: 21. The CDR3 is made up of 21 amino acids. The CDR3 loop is CASSLVRRPGGYNRQNQPQHF. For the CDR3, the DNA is TGTGCCAGCAGCTTAGTTCGTCGTCCAGGGGGCTATAATCGCCAAAATCAGCCCCAGCATTTT.

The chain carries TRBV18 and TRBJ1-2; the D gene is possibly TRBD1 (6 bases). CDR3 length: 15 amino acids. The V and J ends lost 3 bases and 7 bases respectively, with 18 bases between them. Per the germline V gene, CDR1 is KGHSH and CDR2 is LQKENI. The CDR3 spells CASSPSRGADSGYTF. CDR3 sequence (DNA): TGTGCCAGCTCACCCTCTCGGGGGGCAGATTCTGGCTACACCTTC.

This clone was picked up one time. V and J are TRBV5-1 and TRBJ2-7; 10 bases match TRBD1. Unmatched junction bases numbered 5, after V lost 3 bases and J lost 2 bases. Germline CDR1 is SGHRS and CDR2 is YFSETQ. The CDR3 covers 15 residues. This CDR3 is CASSSGTGAPYEQYF. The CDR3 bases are TGCGCCAGCAGCTCCGGGACAGGGGCCCCCTACGAGCAGTACTTC.

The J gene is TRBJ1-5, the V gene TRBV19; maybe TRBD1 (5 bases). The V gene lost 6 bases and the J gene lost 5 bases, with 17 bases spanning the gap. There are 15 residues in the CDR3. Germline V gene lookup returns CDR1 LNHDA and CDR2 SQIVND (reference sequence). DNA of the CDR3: TGTGCCAGTAGCCTTAAAAGGGGTCGGGATCAGCCCCAGCATTTT. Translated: CASSLKRGRDQPQHF.

The DNA for the CDR3 is TGTGCCACCAAGTCCGAGGGGCCGGCCTATGGCTACACCTTC. It codes for CATKSEGPAYGYTF. The chain combines TRBV10-3 with TRBJ1-2; maybe TRBD1 (5 bases). The germline V and J ends were trimmed by 10 bases and 4 bases, with 19 bases remaining between them. The CDR3 is 14 residues long. Per germline, CDR1 ENHRY and CDR2 SYGVKD.

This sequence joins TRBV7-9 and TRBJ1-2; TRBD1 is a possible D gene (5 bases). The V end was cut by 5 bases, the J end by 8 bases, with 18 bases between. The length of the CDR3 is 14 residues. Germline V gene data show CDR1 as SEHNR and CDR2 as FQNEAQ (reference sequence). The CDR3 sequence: CASSRAEGLRGYTF. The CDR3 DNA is TGTGCCAGCAGCCGTGCCGAGGGGCTTCGGGGCTACACCTTC.